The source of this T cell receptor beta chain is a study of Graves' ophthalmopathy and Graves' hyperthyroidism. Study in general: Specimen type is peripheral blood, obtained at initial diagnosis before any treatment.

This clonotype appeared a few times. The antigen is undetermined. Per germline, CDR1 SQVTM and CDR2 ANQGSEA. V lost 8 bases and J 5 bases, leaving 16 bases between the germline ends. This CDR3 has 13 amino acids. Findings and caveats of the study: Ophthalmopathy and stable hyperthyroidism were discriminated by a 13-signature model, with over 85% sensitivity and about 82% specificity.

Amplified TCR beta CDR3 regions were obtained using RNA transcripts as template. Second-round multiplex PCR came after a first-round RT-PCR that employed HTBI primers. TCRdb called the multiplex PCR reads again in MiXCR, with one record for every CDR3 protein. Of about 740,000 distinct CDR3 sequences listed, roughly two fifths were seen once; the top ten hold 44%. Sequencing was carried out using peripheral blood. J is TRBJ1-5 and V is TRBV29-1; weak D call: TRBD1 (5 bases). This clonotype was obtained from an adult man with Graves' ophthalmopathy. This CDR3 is CSLWGREDQPQHF. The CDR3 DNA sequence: TGCAGCTTGTGGGGCAGGGAGGATCAGCCCCAGCATTTT.